These 2 T cell receptor beta chains share one sample of origin, sequenced in a study of T cells in Graves' hyperthyroidism and ophthalmopathy. RNA transcripts yielded amplified TCR beta CDR3 regions. Using the HTBI primer set, a first-round RT-PCR was run on the TCR CDR3. TCRdb redid the calling of the multiplex PCR reads with MiXCR, one entry per CDR3 protein. The table includes around 700,000 distinct CDR3 sequences, 30% to 40% detected once. The specimen was blood. The receptors derive from a woman between 35 and 50 years old with Graves' hyperthyroidism.

The CDR3 is CAWSSGQGRSYNSPLHF. The DNA of the CDR3 is TGTGCCTGGAGTTCCGGACAGGGACGCTCCTATAATTCACCCCTCCACTTT. The chain uses TRBV19 and TRBJ1-6; 8 bases agree with TRBD1. From germline, CDR1 is LNHDA and CDR2 SQIVND (reference sequence). J was trimmed by 0 bases and V by 11 bases; bases with no gene match: 12. The CDR3 is made up of 17 amino acids. The entire variable domain, with the rest obtained from reference TRBV19 and TRBJ1-6, is as follows: DGGITQSPKYLFRKEGQNVTLSCEQNLNHDAMYWYRQDPGQGLRLIYYSQIVNDFQKGDIAEGYSVSREKKESFPLTVTSAQKNPTAFYLCAWSSGQGRSYNSPLHFGNGTRLTVT.

In regard to this clonotype: A much more abundant neighbour one base away suggests this may be a read error. The DNA for the CDR3 is TGCAGTGCTACGGGGACTAGCGGAAGCTCCTACGAGCAGTTCTTC. Amino acids: CSATGTSGSSYEQFF. The chain uses TRBV20-1 and TRBJ2-7; 11 nucleotides match TRBD2. The end of the DNA fits TRBJ2-1 better, so the J call may be wrong. The CDR3 spans 15 residues. In germline, CDR1 is DFQATT, CDR2 SNEGSKA (reference sequence).